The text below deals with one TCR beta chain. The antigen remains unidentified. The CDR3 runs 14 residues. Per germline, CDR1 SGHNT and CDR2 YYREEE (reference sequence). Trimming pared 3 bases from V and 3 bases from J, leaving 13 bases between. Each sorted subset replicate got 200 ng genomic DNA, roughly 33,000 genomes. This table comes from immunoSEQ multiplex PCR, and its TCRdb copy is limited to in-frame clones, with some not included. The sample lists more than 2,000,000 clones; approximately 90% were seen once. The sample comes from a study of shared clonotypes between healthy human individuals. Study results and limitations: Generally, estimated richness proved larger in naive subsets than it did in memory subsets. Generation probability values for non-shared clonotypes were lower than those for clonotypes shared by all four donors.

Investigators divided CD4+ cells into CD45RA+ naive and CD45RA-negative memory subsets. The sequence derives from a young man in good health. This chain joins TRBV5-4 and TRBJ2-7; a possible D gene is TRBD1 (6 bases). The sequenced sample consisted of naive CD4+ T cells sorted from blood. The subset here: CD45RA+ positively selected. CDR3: CASSSPGTHYEQYF. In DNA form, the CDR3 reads TGTGCCAGCAGCTCACCCGGGACACACTACGAGCAGTACTTC.